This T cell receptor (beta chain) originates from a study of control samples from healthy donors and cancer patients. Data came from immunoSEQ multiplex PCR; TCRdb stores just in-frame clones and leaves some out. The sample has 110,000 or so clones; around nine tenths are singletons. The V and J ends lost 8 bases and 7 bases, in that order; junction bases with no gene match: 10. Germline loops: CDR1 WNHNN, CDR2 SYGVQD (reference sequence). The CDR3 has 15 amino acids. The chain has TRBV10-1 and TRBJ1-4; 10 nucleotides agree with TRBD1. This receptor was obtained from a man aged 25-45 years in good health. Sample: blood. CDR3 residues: CASLNKGQGTEKLFF. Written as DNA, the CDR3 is TGCGCCAGCCTAAATAAGGGACAGGGGACTGAAAAACTGTTTTTT.